The 14 T cell receptor beta chains listed next were all sequenced from one sample in a study of CD8+ T cells in alopecia areata. Extracted RNA was reverse transcribed into cDNA, the sequencing template. The data were produced by immunoSEQ multiplex PCR, yet TCRdb's version contains in-frame clones alone and is incomplete. The sample has roughly 190,000 clones, approximately 60% seen once. Indicated treatment: oral pan-JAK inhibitor, 5-10 mg twice daily. The sample consisted of CD4+ T cells sorted from blood, taken at week 4, from a patient treated with tofacitinib. Source of these receptors: a human donor with alopecia areata.

The chain couples TRBV7-2 to TRBJ2-1; 8 bases match TRBD2. Germline-derived CDR1 and CDR2 are SGHTA and FQGNSA. The CDR3 length is 17 residues. The junction had 7 bases not matched to a gene; V was cut back by 1 base and J by 2 bases. The CDR3 nucleotides are TGTGCCAGCAGCTTAGGGCCCGTAGCGGGGCCCTACAATGAGCAGTTCTTC. It is translated as CASSLGPVAGPYNEQFF.

The rearrangement uses TRBV29-1 and TRBJ2-1; D might be TRBD1 or TRBD2, each matching 6 bases. Germline V gene sequence: CDR1 SQVTM, CDR2 ANQGSEA. The CDR3 is made up of 13 amino acids. The V gene lost 5 bases and the J gene lost 2 bases, with 10 bases spanning the gap. CDR3 bases: TGCAGCGTTAGGGGGGATGCCTACAATGAGCAGTTCTTC. This gives the protein CSVRGDAYNEQFF.

This clone has only one observation. The V gene is TRBV5-1, the J gene TRBJ1-2; the match to TRBD1 covers 7 bases. CDR3 length: 15 residues. Germline CDR1 reads SGHRS; CDR2 reads YFSETQ. Trimming cost V 2 bases and J 7 bases; bases outside gene matches: 11. The chain's CDR3 is CASSLGGASQRGYTF. The CDR3 DNA reads as TGCGCCAGCAGCTTAGGGGGCGCGTCTCAGCGTGGCTACACCTTC.

The chain uses TRBV5-8 and TRBJ1-2; the D is unclear. Germline CDR1 is SGHTS and CDR2 is YDEGEE. CDR3 length equals 11 residues. Trimming took 4 bases from V and 2 from J, leaving 3 bases between them. Here the CDR3 reads CASSRNYGYTF. The CDR3 DNA reads TGTGCCAGCAGCCGGAACTATGGCTACACCTTC. The complete variable domain, with remaining parts taken from reference TRBV5-8 and TRBJ1-2, reads EAGVTQSPTHLIKTRGQQATLRCSPISGHTSVYWYQQALGLGLQFLLWYDEGEERNRGNFPPRFSGRQFPNYSSELNVNALELEDSALYLCASSRNYGYTFGSGTRLTVV.

CDR3 protein: CASSAALIAPLHF. As DNA, the CDR3 is TGTGCCAGCAGTGCCGCCCTTATCGCACCCCTCCACTTT. This chain links TRBV4-2 with TRBJ1-6, with D hard to call. The germline V gene encodes CDR1 LGHNA and CDR2 YNFKEQ. CDR3 length equals 13 residues. Trimming took off 6 bases at V and 11 bases at J, with 14 bases between the two ends.

This clone came up a few times. This chain connects TRBV30 to TRBJ1-2, with D unresolved. The V and J ends lost 0 bases and 9 bases respectively, with 11 bases between them. The CDR3 sequence is 12 residues long. Germline CDR1 reads GTSNPN; CDR2 reads SVGIG (reference sequence). The CDR3 DNA is TGTGCCTGGAGTGTACCTGGCAGCAGCTACACCTTC. Protein: CAWSVPGSSYTF.

In its sample, this clone ranks as medium-sized. V and J are TRBV28 and TRBJ1-1, with D unclear. CDR1 MDHEN and CDR2 SYDVKM come from the germline V gene. The CDR3 length is 12 residues. Trimming took off 3 bases at V and 8 bases at J, with 10 bases between the two ends. CDR3 in amino acids: CASSFDKGEAFF. CDR3 in DNA: TGTGCCAGCAGTTTCGATAAAGGGGAAGCTTTCTTT.

In its sample, this clone was seen a few times. The CDR3 nucleotides are TGTGCCAGCACCGATAGCGAGGGATCGCAGTATTTT. Its translation: CASTDSEGSQYF. The J gene is TRBJ2-3, the V gene TRBV28; tentatively, D is TRBD2 (5 bases). The CDR3 sequence is 12 residues long. Per germline, CDR1 MDHEN and CDR2 SYDVKM. The V end was cut by 7 bases, the J end by 10 bases, with 15 bases between.

This clone was detected a few times. V gene TRBV9 combines with J gene TRBJ2-5; 10 nucleotides match TRBD2. The trim removed 3 bases at V and 5 bases at J, leaving 16 bases unmatched. The CDR3 length is 18 residues. Germline CDR1 and CDR2: SGDLS and YYNGEE. The CDR3 DNA is TGTGCCAGCAGCGCTGGATTGAGGCGTAGCGGGGGGCAGGAGACCCAGTACTTC. This encodes CASSAGLRRSGGQETQYF.

The chain employs TRBV15 and TRBJ2-5, with D uncertain. V was cut by 0 bases and J by 4 bases, with 12 bases left in between. Per the germline V gene, CDR1 is LNHNV and CDR2 is YYDKDF (reference sequence). The CDR3 totals 15 residues. The CDR3: CATSRDPHKGETQYF. The CDR3 nucleotides read TGTGCCACCAGCAGAGACCCCCACAAGGGAGAGACCCAGTACTTC.

This chain connects TRBV7-9 to TRBJ2-7; TRBD2 matches 11 bases. CDR3 length: 14 residues. The V segment lost 5 bases and the J segment 2 bases; nucleotides outside the gene matches: 2. Germline V gene data show CDR1 as SEHNR and CDR2 as FQNEAQ (reference sequence). CDR3 nucleotide sequence: TGTGCCAGCAGCCCTAGCGGGGGGACCTACGAGCAGTACTTC. It codes for CASSPSGGTYEQYF.

The V gene is TRBV29-1, the J gene TRBJ2-5, with D perhaps matching TRBD2 (5 bases). Trimming left V 6 bases short and J 5 bases short, with 16 bases between. Per the germline V gene, CDR1 is SQVTM and CDR2 is ANQGSEA. This CDR3 comprises 13 residues. The CDR3 loop reads CSVTSGGGETQYF. In nucleotides, the CDR3 is TGCAGCGTCACCAGTGGTGGCGGGGAGACCCAGTACTTC.

The chain links TRBV5-1 to TRBJ1-1, with TRBD1 matching 10 bases. With V trimmed by 2 bases and J by 3 bases, 4 bases remained unmatched. From germline, CDR1 is SGHRS and CDR2 YFSETQ. The CDR3 loop spans 15 amino acids. DNA for the CDR3: TGCGCCAGCAGCTTTCGACAGGGGGCTGACACTGAAGCTTTCTTT. Translating it yields CASSFRQGADTEAFF.

This chain connects TRBV29-1 to TRBJ1-2, with D possibly being TRBD1 (5 bases). The V and J ends lost 6 bases and 5 bases respectively, with 13 bases between them. The V gene's germline CDR1 is SQVTM and CDR2 ANQGSEA. The CDR3 runs to 12 residues. CDR3 sequence: CSVLMGTYGYTF. The CDR3, as DNA: TGCAGCGTCTTGATGGGGACGTATGGCTACACCTTC.